The count of the clone carrying this T cell receptor (beta chain) is one. Those who participated ranged in age from roughly 18 to 90 years and resided in about two dozen US areas. Cohort 3 recovered donors had two negative PCRs, clearance, or symptom resolution. Trimming took 3 bases from V and 5 from J; bases not matched to a gene: 8. CDR1 is LGHDT and CDR2 is YNNKEL in the germline V gene (reference sequence). The CDR3 runs to 16 residues. This table comes from immunoSEQ multiplex PCR, and its TCRdb copy is limited to in-frame clones, with some not included. The sample lists over 110,000 clones; approximately 87% were seen once. These data belong to a study of blood T cell repertoires in COVID-19. Whole-study context: The samples span acute and convalescent COVID-19 from the United States, Italy and Spain. PBMCs, B-cell-depleted T cells, or T cells provided the cDNA or gDNA that made up the material.

The source of this sequence is a man aged 55 to 70 who had recovered from COVID-19. The V and J genes are TRBV3-1 (or the pseudogene TRBV3-2) and TRBJ2-5; the match to TRBD2 covers 11 bases. The specimen sequenced was PBMCs or T cells enriched from blood (not recorded which). CDR3 region: CASSHYGLAGGETQYF. The CDR3 nucleotides are TGTGCCAGCAGCCACTACGGACTAGCGGGCGGGGAGACCCAGTACTTC.